Listed here are 28 T cell receptor beta chains from one sample, sequenced in a study of control samples from healthy donors and cancer patients. The method was immunoSEQ multiplex PCR; TCRdb's version includes in-frame clones alone and lacks a portion of them. The sample has more than 110,000 clones, about nine tenths seen once. Sequenced material: blood. All receptors come from a man in his thirties or forties in good health.

The J gene is TRBJ2-1, the V gene TRBV14; D might be TRBD1 or TRBD2, each matching 5 bases. Per the germline V gene, CDR1 is SGHDN and CDR2 is FVKESK. Trimming removed 4 bases from V and 0 bases from J, with 13 bases in between. This CDR3 is built from 16 residues. CDR3 sequence reads: CASSRDLPNSYNEQFF. CDR3 nucleotides: TGTGCCAGCAGCCGGGACCTTCCCAACTCCTACAATGAGCAGTTCTTC.

This clone occurred a few times. The CDR3 coding sequence is TGTGCCAGCAGACCTAGCGTGAGCTCCTACAATGAGCAGTTCTTC. Translated, it gives CASRPSVSSYNEQFF. The chain employs TRBV6-5 and TRBJ2-1; D may be TRBD2 (6 bases). Trimming stripped 6 bases from V and 0 bases from J, with 12 bases between. The CDR3 sequence is 15 residues long. Germline CDR1 and CDR2: MNHEY and SVGAGI.

This chain links TRBV25-1 with TRBJ1-1; D remains ambiguous. The CDR3 covers 13 residues. V lost 1 base and J lost 3, with 6 bases in between. Germline V gene data show CDR1 as MGHDK and CDR2 as SYGVNS. The CDR3 DNA reads as TGTGCCAGCAGTGAATCTATTTACACTGAAGCTTTCTTT. Translating it yields CASSESIYTEAFF. The full variable domain, with the rest looked up from reference TRBV25-1 and TRBJ1-1, is EADIYQTPRYLVIGTGKKITLECSQTMGHDKMYWYQQDPGMELHLIHYSYGVNSTEKGDLSSESTVSRIRTEHFPLTLESARPSHTSQYLCASSESIYTEAFFGQGTRLTVV.

The chain joins TRBV5-1 to TRBJ2-7, with D hard to call. The germline V gene encodes CDR1 SGHRS and CDR2 YFSETQ. This CDR3 contains 14 residues. Trimming removed 0 bases from V and 6 bases from J, with 13 bases in between. The CDR3 DNA sequence: TGCGCCAGCAGCTTGGTCTCCCGGTTGGGCGAGCAGTACTTC. This sequence encodes CASSLVSRLGEQYF. Based on the CDR3 plus reference TRBV5-1 and TRBJ2-7, the full variable domain is KAGVTQTPRYLIKTRGQQVTLSCSPISGHRSVSWYQQTPGQGLQFLFEYFSETQRNKGNFPGRFSGRQFSNSRSEMNVSTLELGDSALYLCASSLVSRLGEQYFGPGTRLTVT.

This rearrangement joins TRBV28 to TRBJ1-4; 10 bases agree with TRBD1. CDR3 size: 15 residues. CDR1 is MDHEN, CDR2 SYDVKM, per germline. V trimming: 6 bases; J trimming: 7 bases; junction bases outside the gene matches: 8. In DNA, the CDR3 is TGTGCCAGCAGCTCCGGTCGGACAGGGGGTGAAAAACTGTTTTTT. It codes for CASSSGRTGGEKLFF.

This chain links TRBV4-1 with TRBJ1-6, with TRBD1 matching over 8 bases. The CDR3 has 16 residues. Trimming removed 1 base from V and 2 bases from J; junction bases left unmatched: 1. Germline loops: CDR1 MGHRA, CDR2 YSYEKL. The CDR3, as DNA: TGCGCCAGCAGCCAAGCAGGGGGCCCCTATAATTCACCCCTCCACTTT. It encodes CASSQAGGPYNSPLHF.

The chain uses TRBV11-2 and TRBJ1-1; 7 positions match TRBD1. This CDR3 has 18 residues. The V gene end was trimmed by 2 bases and the J gene end by 2 bases; junction bases not matched to a gene: 14. Germline V gives CDR1 SGHAT, CDR2 FQNNGV. Written as DNA, the CDR3 is TGTGCCAGCAGCTTAATATCGGCAGGGGGGTGGTTCAACACTGAAGCTTTCTTT. Protein: CASSLISAGGWFNTEAFF.

This chain connects TRBV5-1 to TRBJ1-1, with D possibly matching TRBD1 (5 bases). V was pared by 1 base and J by 5 bases, with 12 bases between. Germline CDR1 is SGHRS and CDR2 is YFSETQ. The CDR3 sequence is 14 residues long. CDR3 bases: TGCGCCAGCAGCTTGATAGGGACGGGGACTGAAGCTTTCTTT. It encodes CASSLIGTGTEAFF.

V is TRBV4-2 and J is TRBJ2-7; 8 nucleotides align to TRBD1. CDR3 size: 14 residues. V gave up 0 bases and J gave up 7 bases; unmatched junction bases: 5. CDR1 is LGHNA, CDR2 YNFKEQ, per germline. CDR3 residues: CASSQDLRTGEQYF. CDR3 nucleotide sequence: TGTGCCAGCAGCCAAGATTTACGGACAGGGGAGCAGTACTTC.

V usage is TRBV10-3 and J usage is TRBJ1-3; 7 nucleotides align to TRBD1. Germline assignment: CDR1 ENHRY and CDR2 SYGVKD. The V and J ends lost 6 bases and 3 bases, in that order; junction bases with no gene match: 8. The CDR3 spans 15 residues. CDR3 in DNA: TGTGCCATCAGCGCTCAGGGGGTTCGTGGAAACACCATATATTTT. Translated, it gives CAISAQGVRGNTIYF.

The chain recombines TRBV2 with TRBJ2-3, with D perhaps assigned TRBD1 or TRBD2 (5 bases each). V was cut by 6 bases and J by 6 bases, with 10 bases left in between. CDR1 and CDR2 from the germline V gene are SNHLY and FYNNEI. The CDR3 contains 12 residues. The CDR3, as DNA: TGTGCCAGCAGGGGGGAGTGGGATACGCAGTATTTT. Translation gives CASRGEWDTQYF.

The chain has TRBV28 and TRBJ1-2, with D maybe TRBD1 (5 bases). Germline CDR1 MDHEN, CDR2 SYDVKM. This CDR3 comprises 15 residues. V was shortened by 6 bases and J by 5 bases, with 19 bases between the two germline ends. The CDR3 bases are TGTGCCAGCAGACGGTCGATACGGACACTTTATGGCTACACCTTC. This codes for CASRRSIRTLYGYTF.

V and J are TRBV6-6 and TRBJ2-7, with D uncertain. The CDR3 consists of 12 residues. Trimming removed 5 bases at V and 0 bases at J, with 5 bases between. Looked up from germline, CDR1 is MNHNY and CDR2 is SVGAGI (reference sequence). Here the CDR3 reads CASSTSSYEQYF. The CDR3 DNA is TGTGCCAGCAGTACGAGCTCCTACGAGCAGTACTTC.

This clone has only a few counts. The chain employs TRBV18 and TRBJ1-1; D remains ambiguous. The CDR3 has 16 residues. Germline loops: CDR1 KGHSH, CDR2 LQKENI. The ends were cut back, 0 bases at V and 0 bases at J, with 11 bases in the middle. The CDR3 nucleotides read TGTGCCAGCTCACCACCGGTGGGGATAATGAACACTGAAGCTTTCTTT. Its translation: CASSPPVGIMNTEAFF.

This chain joins TRBV30 and TRBJ2-5; D is perhaps TRBD1 or TRBD2 (5 bases each). The V gene lost 4 bases and the J gene lost 4 bases, with 13 bases spanning the gap. CDR3 size: 13 residues. CDR1 and CDR2 (germline): GTSNPN, SVGIG (reference sequence). The CDR3 region has the DNA TGTGCCTGGACGACGGGACGCCCAGAGACCCAGTACTTC. Its translation: CAWTTGRPETQYF.

This rearrangement joins TRBV5-1 to TRBJ2-3; TRBD2 agrees at 10 bases. Trimming removed 1 base from V and 5 bases from J; junction bases left unmatched: 4. Germline CDR1 reads SGHRS; CDR2 reads YFSETQ. CDR3 size: 15 residues. The CDR3 DNA reads as TGCGCCAGCAGCTTGACTAGCGGGAAAGGAGATACGCAGTATTTT. Translating it yields CASSLTSGKGDTQYF.

This clone has just one count. The chain is built from TRBV2 and TRBJ2-1; 14 positions agree with TRBD2. The V segment lost 6 bases and the J segment 8 bases; nucleotides outside the gene matches: 6. The germline gives CDR1 SNHLY, CDR2 FYNNEI. The CDR3 consists of 15 residues. The DNA of the CDR3 is TGTGCCAGCAGGATCGGACTAGCGGGAGGATATGAGCAGTTCTTC. Translating it yields CASRIGLAGGYEQFF.

The chain joins TRBV7-2 to TRBJ2-3, with TRBD2 identical over 15 bases. In germline, CDR1 is SGHTA, CDR2 FQGNSA. The CDR3 loop spans 16 amino acids. V lost 2 bases to trimming and J lost 7 bases; unmatched junction nucleotides: 4. In nucleotides, the CDR3 is TGTGCCAGCAGCTTATGGACTAGCGGGAGGGCCTATACGCAGTATTTT. Its translation: CASSLWTSGRAYTQYF.

The V gene is TRBV7-2, the J gene TRBJ2-1; TRBD1 matches 7 bases. From germline, CDR1 is SGHTA and CDR2 FQGNSA. The V gene end was trimmed by 7 bases and the J gene end by 3 bases; junction bases not matched to a gene: 6. The CDR3 is 14 residues long. The CDR3 region has the DNA TGTGCCAGCACCTCTCGACAGGGCTACAATGAGCAGTTCTTC. It codes for CASTSRQGYNEQFF.

The V gene is TRBV5-5, the J gene TRBJ2-2; D remains unclear. The CDR3 is made up of 12 amino acids. Deletions cut 4 bases from V and 6 bases from J, with 7 bases between. The germline gives CDR1 SGHKS, CDR2 YYEKEE (reference sequence). The CDR3 here is CASSDGPGELFF. The CDR3 region has the DNA TGTGCCAGCAGCGACGGGCCCGGGGAGCTGTTTTTT.

V usage is TRBV5-1 and J usage is TRBJ2-3; 12 bases agree with TRBD2. Trimming cost V 4 bases and J 5 bases; bases outside gene matches: 5. This CDR3 has 15 amino acids. The germline V gene has CDR1 SGHRS and CDR2 YFSETQ. For the CDR3, the DNA is TGCGCCAGCAGCCTAGGACTAGCGGGACGAGATACGCAGTATTTT. Its protein product is CASSLGLAGRDTQYF.

J is TRBJ1-2 and V is TRBV2; D call uncertain. V was pared by 4 bases and J by 7 bases, with 10 bases between. Germline V gives CDR1 SNHLY, CDR2 FYNNEI. The CDR3 length is 12 residues. The CDR3 here is CASSVWDGGYTF. CDR3 bases: TGTGCCAGCAGTGTTTGGGATGGTGGCTACACCTTC.

The V gene is TRBV10-3, the J gene TRBJ2-3, with TRBD2 matching 12 bases. Per germline, CDR1 ENHRY and CDR2 SYGVKD. Losses at the gene ends were 11 bases for V and 3 bases for J; bases not matched to a gene: 6. This CDR3 comprises 14 residues. CDR3 sequence: CAARTSGNTDTQYF. The DNA for the CDR3 is TGTGCCGCAAGGACTAGCGGGAATACAGATACGCAGTATTTT.

This chain joins TRBV28 and TRBJ1-5, with TRBD1 as a possible D gene (6 bases). CDR1 is MDHEN and CDR2 is SYDVKM in the germline V gene. This CDR3 comprises 15 residues. V lost 6 bases to trimming and J lost 0 bases, with 12 bases between them. Written as DNA, the CDR3 is TGTGCCAGCAGCTTCGACAGGTATAGCAATCAGCCCCAGCATTTT. Translation gives CASSFDRYSNQPQHF.

The chain recombines TRBV5-6 with TRBJ1-5, with D maybe TRBD1 (5 bases). This CDR3 region has 14 residues. Trimming pared 0 bases from V and 1 base from J, leaving 5 bases between. CDR1 is SGHDT and CDR2 is YYEEEE in the germline V gene. The CDR3 DNA sequence: TGTGCCAGCAGCTTGGGGGGCAGCAATCAGCCCCAGCATTTT. It specifies CASSLGGSNQPQHF.

The J gene is TRBJ2-1, the V gene TRBV10-1, with 7 positions matching TRBD2. Germline V CDR1 and CDR2: WNHNN, SYGVQD (reference sequence). With 3 bases clipped from V and 7 bases from J, the junction kept 18 bases outside the gene matches. There are 18 residues in the CDR3. This chain's CDR3 is CASSDIPEGAGSRNEQFF. The CDR3 DNA reads TGCGCCAGCAGTGATATCCCCGAGGGAGCGGGATCTCGAAATGAGCAGTTCTTC.

The chain employs TRBV5-1 and TRBJ2-1, with 12 bases matching TRBD1. Looked up from germline, CDR1 is SGHRS and CDR2 is YFSETQ. This CDR3 has 16 amino acids. V lost 1 base, J lost 8 bases, and 7 bases stayed unmatched. The CDR3 coding sequence is TGCGCCAGCAGCTTGATTAGGGGACAGGGGGCTTATGAGCAGTTCTTC. Its translation is CASSLIRGQGAYEQFF. The complete variable domain, with remaining parts taken from reference TRBV5-1 and TRBJ2-1, reads KAGVTQTPRYLIKTRGQQVTLSCSPISGHRSVSWYQQTPGQGLQFLFEYFSETQRNKGNFPGRFSGRQFSNSRSEMNVSTLELGDSALYLCASSLIRGQGAYEQFFGPGTRLTVL.

The chain has TRBV30 and TRBJ2-7; possibly TRBD1 for D (6 bases). V was pared by 5 bases and J by 2 bases, with 16 bases between. The CDR3 spans 14 residues. Per the germline V gene, CDR1 is GTSNPN and CDR2 is SVGIG (reference sequence). Written as DNA, the CDR3 is TGTGCCTGGGCACCGGGACAAGGGGCCTACGAGCAGTACTTC. Translated: CAWAPGQGAYEQYF.